This T cell receptor beta chain was captured by sequencing in a study of human T cells and chemical hapten exposure. Notes on the study in general: Expanded TCR sets contained significantly more large CDR3 similarity clusters than controls. The study found that DPC sensitization did not change TCRs above 1 in 1000 frequency.

TCRdb redid the calling of the RACE reads with MiXCR, one entry per CDR3 protein. Here the sample spans some 400,000 distinct CDR3 sequences, approximately 4.4% being singletons. This clonotype was observed a few times. What it binds is unknown. Stated time point: patch test 1, 2 weeks after DPC sensitization. As to treatment: therapeutic diphenylcyclopropenone sensitization with weekly scalp DPC. Phlebotomy was performed prior to application of every patch test. Extraction yielded total RNA from whole blood (unfractionated). The receptor was derived from a woman between 50 and 59 years old with alopecia areata. Some clones in this sample may be carry-over from other donors' samples. The specimen was whole blood, collected in connection with sensitization to the hapten diphenylcyclopropenone (DPC).

CDR3 protein: CASSPGTGTAGNTIYF. The CDR3 DNA sequence: TGTGCCAGCAGCCCGGGGACAGGGACGGCTGGAAACACCATATATTTT. The chain couples TRBV3-1 to TRBJ1-3, with 9 bases that match TRBD1. The germline V gene encodes CDR1 LGHDT and CDR2 YNNKEL (reference sequence). The CDR3 length is 16 residues. With 4 bases clipped from V and 2 bases from J, the junction kept 6 bases outside the gene matches.